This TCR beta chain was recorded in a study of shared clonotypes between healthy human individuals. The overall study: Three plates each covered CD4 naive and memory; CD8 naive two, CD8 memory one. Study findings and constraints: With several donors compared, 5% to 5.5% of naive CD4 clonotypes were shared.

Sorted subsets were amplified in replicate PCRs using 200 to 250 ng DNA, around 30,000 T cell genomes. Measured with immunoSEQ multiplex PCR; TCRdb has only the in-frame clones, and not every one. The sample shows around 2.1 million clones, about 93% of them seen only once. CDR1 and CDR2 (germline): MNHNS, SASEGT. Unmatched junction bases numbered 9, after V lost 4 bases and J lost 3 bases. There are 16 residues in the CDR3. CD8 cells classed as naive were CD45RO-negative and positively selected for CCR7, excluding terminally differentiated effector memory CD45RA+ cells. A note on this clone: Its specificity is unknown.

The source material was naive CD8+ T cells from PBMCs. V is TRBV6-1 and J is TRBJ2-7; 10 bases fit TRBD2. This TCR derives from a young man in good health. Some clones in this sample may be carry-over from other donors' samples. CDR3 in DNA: TGTGCCAGCAGTGGGTCTAGCGGGAGAAATTTCTACGAGCAGTACTTC. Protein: CASSGSSGRNFYEQYF.